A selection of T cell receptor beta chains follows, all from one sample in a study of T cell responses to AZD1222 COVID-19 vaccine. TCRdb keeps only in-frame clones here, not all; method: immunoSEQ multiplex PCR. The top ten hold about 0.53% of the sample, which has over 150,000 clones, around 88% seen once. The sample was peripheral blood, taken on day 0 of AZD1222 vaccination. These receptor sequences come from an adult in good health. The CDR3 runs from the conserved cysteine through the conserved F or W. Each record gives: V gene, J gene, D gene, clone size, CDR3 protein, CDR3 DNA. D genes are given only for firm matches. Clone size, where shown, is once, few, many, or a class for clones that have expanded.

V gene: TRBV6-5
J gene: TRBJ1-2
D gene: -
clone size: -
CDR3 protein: CASSYGGHLGIGYTF
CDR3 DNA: TGTGCCAGCAGTTACGGGGGACACCTTGGGATTGGCTACACCTTC

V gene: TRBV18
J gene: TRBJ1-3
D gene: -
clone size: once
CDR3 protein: CASSTGRLSGNTIYF
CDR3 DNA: TGTGCCAGCTCAACAGGAAGGCTCTCTGGAAACACCATATATTTT

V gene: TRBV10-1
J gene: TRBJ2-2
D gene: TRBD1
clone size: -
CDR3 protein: CASSRDRGTGELFF
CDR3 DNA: TGCGCCAGCAGCCGGGACAGGGGGACCGGGGAGCTGTTTTTT

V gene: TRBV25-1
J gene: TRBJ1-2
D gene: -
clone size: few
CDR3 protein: CASSESGQPFYGYTF
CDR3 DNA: TGTGCCAGCAGTGAATCCGGGCAGCCCTTCTATGGCTACACCTTC

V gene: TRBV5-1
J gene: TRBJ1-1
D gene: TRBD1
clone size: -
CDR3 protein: CASTQTGGTEAFF
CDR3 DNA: TGCGCCAGCACCCAGACAGGGGGAACTGAAGCTTTCTTT

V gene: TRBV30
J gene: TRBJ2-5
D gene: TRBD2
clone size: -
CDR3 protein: CAWGRPGLAGGSQYF
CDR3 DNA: TGTGCCTGGGGGAGACCGGGACTAGCGGGGGGCTCGCAGTACTTC

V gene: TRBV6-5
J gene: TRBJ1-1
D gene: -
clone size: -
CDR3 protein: CASSYGGRDTEAFF
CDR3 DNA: TGTGCCAGCAGTTACGGGGGAAGGGACACTGAAGCTTTCTTT

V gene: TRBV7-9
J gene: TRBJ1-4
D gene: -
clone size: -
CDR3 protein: CASSLGGAATNEKLFF
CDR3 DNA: TGTGCCAGCAGCTTAGGGGGGGCTGCAACTAATGAAAAACTGTTTTTT

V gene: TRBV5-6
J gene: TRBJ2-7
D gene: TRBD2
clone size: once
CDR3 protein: CASSFRTSGGDPTYEQYF
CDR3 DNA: TGTGCCAGCAGCTTCAGGACTAGCGGGGGGGATCCCACCTACGAGCAGTACTTC

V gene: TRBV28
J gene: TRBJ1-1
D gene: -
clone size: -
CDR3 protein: CASTSGGQFFSEAFF
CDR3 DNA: TGTGCCAGCACCAGCGGAGGACAGTTTTTTAGCGAAGCTTTCTTT

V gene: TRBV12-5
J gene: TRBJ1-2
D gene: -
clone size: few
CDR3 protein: CASAALLGGGIGYTF
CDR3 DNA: TGTGCTAGTGCCGCGCTTTTGGGGGGCGGAATTGGCTACACCTTC

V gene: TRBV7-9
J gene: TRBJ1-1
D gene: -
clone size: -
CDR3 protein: CASSLGTTEAFF
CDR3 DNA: TGTGCCAGCAGCTTAGGTACCACTGAAGCTTTCTTT

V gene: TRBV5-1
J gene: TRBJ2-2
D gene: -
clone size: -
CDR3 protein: CASSPPNGGDTGELFF
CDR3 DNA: TGCGCCAGCAGCCCCCCCAATGGGGGAGACACCGGGGAGCTGTTTTTT

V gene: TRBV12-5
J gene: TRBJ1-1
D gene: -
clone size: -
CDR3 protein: CASGLGDRRTEAFF
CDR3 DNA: TGTGCTAGTGGTTTGGGCGACAGGAGGACTGAAGCTTTCTTT

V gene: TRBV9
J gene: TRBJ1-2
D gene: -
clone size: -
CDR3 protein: CASRTPANYGYTF
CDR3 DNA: TGTGCCAGCAGAACTCCAGCTAACTATGGCTACACCTTC

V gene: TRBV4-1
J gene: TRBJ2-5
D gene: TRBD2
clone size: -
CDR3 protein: CASSQDRGTSGKETQYF
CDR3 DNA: TGCGCCAGCAGCCAAGATCGCGGGACTAGCGGAAAAGAGACCCAGTACTTC

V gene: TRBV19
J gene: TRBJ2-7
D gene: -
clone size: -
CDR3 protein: CATGRNRVENEQYF
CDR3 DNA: TGTGCCACAGGGCGGAACAGGGTGGAAAACGAGCAGTACTTC

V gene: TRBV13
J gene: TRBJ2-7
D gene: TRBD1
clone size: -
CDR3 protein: CASSSGTGGVEQYF
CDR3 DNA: TGTGCCAGCAGCTCCGGGACAGGGGGGGTGGAGCAGTACTTC

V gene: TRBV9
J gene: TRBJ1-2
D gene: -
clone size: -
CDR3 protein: CASSTRSQGPNYGYTF
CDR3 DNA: TGTGCCAGCAGCACAAGATCCCAGGGACCTAACTATGGCTACACCTTC

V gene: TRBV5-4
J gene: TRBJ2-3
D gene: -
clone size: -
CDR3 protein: CASSLGTVIFTDTQYF
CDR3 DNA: TGTGCCAGCAGCTTGGGGACCGTTATCTTCACAGATACGCAGTATTTT

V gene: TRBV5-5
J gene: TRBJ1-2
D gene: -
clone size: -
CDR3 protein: CASLLSGYGLWNYGYTF
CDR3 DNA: TGTGCCAGCCTCTTATCGGGGTACGGATTGTGGAACTATGGCTACACCTTC

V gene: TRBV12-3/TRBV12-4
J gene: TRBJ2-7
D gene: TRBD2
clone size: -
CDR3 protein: CASSLGLAREQYF
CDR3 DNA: TGTGCCAGCAGTTTGGGACTAGCTCGCGAGCAGTACTTC

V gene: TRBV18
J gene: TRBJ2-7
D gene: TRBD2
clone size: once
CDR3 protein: CASSLSGGASYEQYF
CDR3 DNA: TGTGCCAGCTCACTAAGCGGGGGGGCGTCCTACGAGCAGTACTTC